These T cell receptor beta chains were read from a single sample in a study of OX40 agonist ivuxolimab in advanced cancers. TCRdb keeps only in-frame clones here, not all; method: immunoSEQ multiplex PCR. This sample yields tens of thousands of clones, of which approximately 90% are seen a single time; 1.5% to 2% belongs to the top ten. The starting material was CD4+ or CD8+ T cells sorted from blood, obtained in a trial of the OX40 agonist ivuxolimab. The receptors come from an adult with an advanced solid tumor such as melanoma, head and neck, liver or kidney cancer. The CDR3 runs from the conserved cysteine through the conserved F or W. The D gene is left open where the match is weak. Size is omitted from some rows. Given values are once, few, many or a class for expanded clones.

TRBV14	TRBJ1-2	.	.	CASSQESGAWGYGYTF	TGTGCCAGCAGCCAAGAAAGCGGGGCCTGGGGCTATGGCTACACCTTC
TRBV5-1	TRBJ2-2	.	.	CASSLVAGSKTGELFF	TGCGCCAGCAGCTTGGTCGCGGGGTCGAAGACCGGGGAGCTGTTTTTT
TRBV28	TRBJ2-1	.	TRBD2	CASSPSGDKLTNEQFF	TGTGCCAGCAGTCCTAGCGGGGACAAACTAACCAATGAGCAGTTCTTC
TRBV27	TRBJ2-1	.	TRBD2	CASSASGTSGRLSYNEQFF	TGTGCCAGCAGCGCCTCCGGGACTAGCGGGAGGTTGTCCTACAATGAGCAGTTCTTC
TRBV9	TRBJ2-3	.	.	CASSVDGGRDTQYF	TGTGCCAGCAGCGTAGACGGGGGCAGAGATACGCAGTATTTT
TRBV10-1	TRBJ2-7	.	.	CASSDGQGTYEQYF	TGCGCCAGCAGTGACGGGCAGGGAACCTACGAGCAGTACTTC
TRBV11-3	TRBJ1-1	.	.	CASSLFRGTEAFF	TGTGCCAGCAGCTTATTTCGGGGCACTGAAGCTTTCTTT
TRBV15	TRBJ2-7	.	TRBD2	CATSRDRGLAGEKKSEQYF	TGTGCCACCAGCAGAGATCGGGGATTAGCGGGAGAAAAAAAGAGCGAGCAGTACTTC
TRBV4-3	TRBJ2-2	.	TRBD2	CASSFWGGGGELFF	TGCGCCAGCAGTTTTTGGGGGGGAGGCGGGGAGCTGTTTTTT
TRBV7-6	TRBJ2-7	.	.	CASSLAPEGEQYF	TGTGCCAGCAGCTTAGCCCCGGAGGGGGAGCAGTACTTC
TRBV10-2	TRBJ1-5	.	.	CASSGGDQQPQHF	TGCGCCAGCAGCGGAGGGGATCAGCAGCCCCAGCATTTT
TRBV7-9	TRBJ2-2	.	TRBD2	CASSFGSSGSTGELFF	TGTGCCAGCAGCTTCGGTTCTAGCGGGAGTACCGGGGAGCTGTTTTTT
TRBV5-4	TRBJ2-7	.	.	CASNRGTSPSEQYF	TGTGCCAGCAACCGAGGGACATCCCCCAGCGAGCAGTACTTC
TRBV7-8	TRBJ1-1	.	.	CASSLGRRNTEAFF	TGTGCCAGCAGCTTGGGACGGAGGAACACTGAAGCTTTCTTT
TRBV4-2	TRBJ1-6	.	.	CASSQGGGRSSPLHF	TGTGCCAGCAGCCAAGGAGGAGGGAGAAGCTCACCCCTCCACTTT
TRBV4-3	TRBJ1-5	once	TRBD1	CASSQDPRTGGGQPQHF	TGCGCCAGCAGCCAAGATCCTCGGACAGGGGGCGGGCAGCCCCAGCATTTT
TRBV4-1	TRBJ2-1	few	TRBD2	CASSPGLGRNEQFF	TGCGCCAGCAGCCCGGGACTAGGACGCAATGAGCAGTTCTTC
TRBV6-6	TRBJ1-6	.	.	CASIVGAESSPLHF	TGTGCCAGCATCGTGGGGGCTGAAAGTTCACCCCTCCACTTT
TRBV19	TRBJ1-5	.	.	CASSLREITSNRPQHF	TGTGCCAGTTCTTTAAGGGAAATAACAAGCAATCGGCCCCAGCATTTT
TRBV7-9	TRBJ2-7	.	TRBD2	CASSLGLAGGEQYF	TGTGCCAGCAGCTTAGGGCTAGCGGGAGGCGAGCAGTACTTC
TRBV28	TRBJ2-1	.	TRBD1	CASSSTTGAVISYNEQFF	TGTGCCAGCAGTTCTACGACAGGGGCGGTCATCTCCTACAATGAGCAGTTCTTC
TRBV5-1	TRBJ2-3	.	.	CASSAHRGGGSTDTQYF	TGCGCCAGCAGCGCGCACAGGGGGGGAGGTAGCACAGATACGCAGTATTTT
TRBV11-3	TRBJ2-7	.	.	CASSSGPSYEQYF	TGTGCCAGCAGCTCGGGACCTTCCTACGAGCAGTACTTC
TRBV27	TRBJ1-2	.	.	CASSLRGAKGYTF	TGTGCCAGCAGTTTACGGGGGGCAAAAGGCTACACCTTC
TRBV29-1	TRBJ1-2	.	.	CSVELFGGYGYTF	TGCAGCGTTGAATTATTCGGGGGCTATGGCTACACCTTC
TRBV30	TRBJ1-1	.	.	CAWSVIGGAAGAFF	TGTGCCTGGAGTGTAATCGGAGGGGCGGCTGGAGCTTTCTTT
TRBV11-2	TRBJ2-1	.	TRBD2	CASSLTSGGDEQFF	TGTGCCAGCAGCTTGACTAGCGGGGGGGATGAGCAGTTCTTC
TRBV28	TRBJ1-3	.	.	CASRPQGTHTIYF	TGTGCCAGCAGGCCCCAAGGCACTCACACCATATATTTT
TRBV9	TRBJ1-5	once	.	CASSVEWAGDQPQHF	TGTGCCAGCAGCGTAGAATGGGCAGGGGATCAGCCCCAGCATTTT
TRBV10-3	TRBJ1-3	.	.	CATMGGPGNTIYF	TGTGCTACTATGGGGGGCCCTGGAAACACCATATATTTT
TRBV7-6	TRBJ1-5	.	.	CASSLAGDQPQHF	TGTGCCAGCAGCTTAGCCGGCGATCAGCCCCAGCATTTT
TRBV5-4	TRBJ1-2	.	.	CASSLAEAFNYGYTF	TGTGCCAGCAGCTTGGCCGAGGCATTTAACTATGGCTACACCTTC
TRBV5-1	TRBJ1-3	.	.	CASSGTGFSGNTIYF	TGCGCCAGCAGCGGCACAGGGTTCTCTGGAAACACCATATATTTT
TRBV28	TRBJ1-4	.	TRBD1	CASSLSKGGTNEKLFF	TGTGCCAGCAGTTTATCAAAAGGGGGCACTAATGAAAAACTGTTTTTT
TRBV27	TRBJ2-2	.	.	CASSLAGANTGELFF	TGTGCCAGCAGCCTAGCAGGGGCGAACACCGGGGAGCTGTTTTTT
TRBV5-1	TRBJ2-2	.	.	CASSLEGNGELFF	TGCGCCAGCAGCTTGGAGGGGAACGGGGAGCTGTTTTTT
TRBV6-5	TRBJ1-6	.	.	CASSSTSHSNSPLHF	TGTGCCAGCAGTTCCACCTCCCACTCAAATTCACCCCTCCACTTT
TRBV7-9	TRBJ2-1	.	.	CASSLFQEAIQFF	TGTGCCAGCAGCTTATTTCAGGAGGCTATCCAGTTCTTC
TRBV11-2	TRBJ2-1	.	.	CASSLVEQGGWDNEQFF	TGTGCCAGCAGCTTAGTAGAACAGGGTGGATGGGACAATGAGCAGTTCTTC
TRBV5-1	TRBJ2-7	.	.	CASGGTAYEQYF	TGCGCCAGCGGCGGGACGGCCTACGAGCAGTACTTC
TRBV5-5	TRBJ1-5	once	.	CASNLWGLAQHF	TGTGCCAGCAACCTATGGGGGTTAGCCCAGCATTTT
TRBV13	TRBJ2-7	.	.	CASSSLRGSYEQYF	TGTGCCAGCAGCTCACTAAGGGGGTCCTACGAGCAGTACTTC
TRBV30	TRBJ1-5	.	.	CAWSVTDSLIRNQPQHF	TGTGCCTGGAGTGTAACGGACAGCCTAATTCGCAATCAGCCCCAGCATTTT
TRBV7-2	TRBJ2-5	.	.	CASSLLGGIQETQYF	TGTGCCAGCAGCTTACTTGGGGGAATCCAAGAGACCCAGTACTTC
TRBV5-6	TRBJ2-2	.	.	CASSPGFATNTGELFF	TGTGCCAGCAGCCCGGGGTTCGCTACGAACACCGGGGAGCTGTTTTTT
TRBV5-6	TRBJ2-3	.	TRBD2	CASSLGDRGTSGFTQYF	TGTGCCAGCAGCTTGGGGGACCGCGGGACTAGCGGCTTTACGCAGTATTTT
TRBV29-1	TRBJ1-2	.	.	CSVEGGERGSGYTF	TGCAGCGTTGAAGGAGGGGAGAGGGGCTCTGGCTACACCTTC
TRBV6-5	TRBJ2-1	.	.	CASSAGDRNEQFF	TGTGCCAGCAGCGCAGGCGACCGGAATGAGCAGTTCTTC